This entry concerns a single T cell receptor (beta chain). What it binds is not known. A modified ARM-PCR protocol with three rounds of nested PCR amplified TCRbeta. TCRdb itself ran the multiplex PCR reads through MiXCR, one entry per CDR3 protein. The sample includes tens of thousands of distinct CDR3 sequences, 65% to 75% of them seen just once. V lost 6 bases and J 6 bases, leaving 18 bases between the germline ends. Germline CDR1 reads MDHEN; CDR2 reads SYDVKM. The CDR3 has 16 amino acids. The sample is drawn from a study of tumor and adjacent non-tumor tissue in lung cancer. Notes on the study in general: Significantly higher TCR diversity was found in tumor than normal lung.

This sample's RNA came from whole unsorted tissue. This non-tumor lung sample came from over 3 cm beyond the tumor edge. This clonotype was obtained from a woman aged 50 to 65 with non-small cell lung cancer. The material sequenced was distant non-tumor lung tissue. This rearrangement joins TRBV28 to TRBJ1-6; D perhaps matches TRBD1 (5 bases). The CDR3 bases are TGTGCCAGCAGGTCATATCAGGGAGGAGGTAATTCACCCCTCCACTTT. This translates into CASRSYQGGGNSPLHF.